This is a list of T cell receptor beta chains from one sample in a study of CD8 T cells in ankylosing spondylitis. TCRdb re-called the 5' RACE reads with MiXCR, one entry per CDR3 protein. The table includes over 600,000 distinct CDR3 sequences, around a fifth detected once. The specimen was blood, either unsorted or a sorted T cell fraction (not recorded which). All receptors come from a male donor with ankylosing spondylitis. Both conserved end residues are part of each CDR3. The D gene is left open where the match is weak. The size of a clone is reported for some rows only, either as once, few or many, or as a class for expanded clones.

j_call clone_size v_call d_call cdr3_aa cdr3_nt
TRBJ1-2 . TRBV20-1 . CSARDRDRPYGYTF TGCAGTGCCAGAGATCGGGACCGCCCTTATGGCTACACCTTC
TRBJ2-1 . TRBV7-8 . CASSARDLTTGEQFF TGTGCCAGCAGCGCCCGGGACCTGACCACAGGTGAGCAGTTCTTC
TRBJ2-1 . TRBV4-2 TRBD2 CASGDYSIEQFF TGTGCCAGCGGGGACTATTCTATTGAGCAGTTCTTC
TRBJ2-5 many TRBV20-1 . CSASMWGATRETQYF TGCAGTGCTAGTATGTGGGGAGCCACAAGGGAGACCCAGTACTTC
TRBJ2-7 . TRBV11-1 TRBD1 CASSTGETPLGYEQYF TGTGCCAGCAGCACAGGGGAAACACCCCTGGGTTACGAGCAGTACTTC
TRBJ2-7 many TRBV12-3/TRBV12-4 . CASSSTRRTVGEQYF TGTGCCAGCAGCTCCACGAGGAGGACGGTAGGCGAGCAGTACTTC
TRBJ2-1 few TRBV27 . CASSFIAGPSYNEQFF TGTGCCAGCAGTTTTATCGCGGGGCCATCCTACAATGAGCAGTTCTTC
TRBJ1-1 . TRBV6-1 TRBD1 CASRKAGTGSTEAFF TGTGCCAGCAGAAAAGCCGGGACAGGGAGTACTGAAGCTTTCTTT
TRBJ2-3 . TRBV9 TRBD2 CASSPQAGGEADTQYF TGTGCCAGCAGCCCCCAGGCGGGAGGAGAGGCAGATACGCAGTATTTT
TRBJ1-4 . TRBV3-1 . CASSPKREKLFF TGTGCCAGCAGCCCCAAGAGGGAAAAACTGTTTTTT
TRBJ1-1 few TRBV6-2/TRBV6-3 . CASSYPRTGNTEAFF TGTGCCAGCAGTTACCCGAGAACTGGGAACACTGAAGCTTTCTTT
TRBJ2-1 . TRBV20-1 TRBD2 CSARGLAGGPLEQFF TGCAGTGCTAGGGGGTTGGCGGGAGGGCCCTTGGAGCAGTTCTTC
TRBJ2-7 . TRBV20-1 . CSARAQQGRYEQYF TGCAGTGCTAGAGCACAGCAGGGGAGATACGAGCAGTACTTC
TRBJ1-1 few TRBV29-1 . CSGTPRSTEAFF TGCAGCGGCACACCTAGGAGCACTGAAGCTTTCTTT
TRBJ2-1 many TRBV28 . CASSLGGSRYNEQFF TGTGCCAGCAGTTTAGGGGGGTCCAGATACAATGAGCAGTTCTTC
TRBJ2-1 . TRBV7-8 TRBD2 CASTAPGLAGHNEQFF TGTGCCAGCACCGCCCCGGGACTAGCGGGCCACAATGAGCAGTTCTTC
TRBJ1-1 . TRBV3-1 . CASSQAGARDTEAFF TGTGCCAGCAGCCAAGCGGGGGCTCGGGACACTGAAGCTTTCTTT
TRBJ1-6 few TRBV6-1 . CASSALRVNSPLHF TGTGCCAGCAGCGCCTTACGCGTAAATTCACCCCTCCACTTT
TRBJ2-1 few TRBV12-3/TRBV12-4 TRBD1 CASRSQGFEQFF TGTGCCAGCAGATCACAGGGGTTTGAGCAGTTCTTC
TRBJ2-1 . TRBV12-5 . CASGKLGRALLGDEQFF TGTGCTAGTGGTAAACTAGGCCGGGCCCTCTTGGGCGATGAGCAGTTCTTC
TRBJ1-6 . TRBV6-2/TRBV6-3 . CASSPPGWGSPLHF TGTGCCAGCAGTCCCCCCGGGTGGGGTTCACCCCTCCACTTT
TRBJ1-2 . TRBV10-3 . CAISEWGITTPGGYTF TGTGCCATCAGTGAGTGGGGGATAACAACACCGGGCGGCTACACCTTC
TRBJ1-5 few TRBV4-3 . CASSQEGGRQPQHF TGCGCCAGCAGCCAAGAAGGGGGGAGGCAGCCCCAGCATTTT
TRBJ2-3 . TRBV14 . CASSPRGVGDTDTQYF TGTGCCAGCAGCCCCCGAGGTGTTGGGGACACAGATACGCAGTATTTT
TRBJ2-1 . TRBV4-1 . CASSPGPSYNEQFF TGCGCCAGCAGCCCGGGCCCTTCCTACAATGAGCAGTTCTTC
TRBJ2-5 few TRBV20-1 . CSARDLVGGPGETQYF TGCAGTGCTAGAGATCTAGTCGGGGGCCCTGGAGAGACCCAGTACTTC
TRBJ2-1 . TRBV4-2 . CASSQSDWSSYNEQFF TGTGCCAGCAGCCAATCCGACTGGAGCTCCTACAATGAGCAGTTCTTC
TRBJ2-5 few TRBV13 TRBD1 CASSLLGTGTWETQYF TGTGCCAGCAGCTTATTGGGGACAGGGACTTGGGAGACCCAGTACTTC
TRBJ1-4 . TRBV5-1 . CASSGLGEKLFF TGCGCCAGCAGCGGACTGGGGGAAAAACTGTTTTTT
TRBJ2-5 few TRBV12-3/TRBV12-4 TRBD1 CASSSYGQVQETQYF TGTGCCAGCAGTTCCTACGGACAGGTACAAGAGACCCAGTACTTC
TRBJ2-6 . TRBV7-3 . CASSLIGGPNSGANVLTF TGTGCCAGCAGCTTAATAGGGGGGCCCAACTCTGGGGCCAACGTCCTGACTTTC